This T cell receptor beta chain derives from a study of T cells in Graves' hyperthyroidism and ophthalmopathy. Broader study findings: Classification by a 13 V-J model distinguished ophthalmopathy from stable hyperthyroidism. Blood also contained most expanded thyroid clonotypes above 0.001.

The CDR3 contains 15 residues. Germline assignment: CDR1 MNHNS and CDR2 SASEGT. Out of 10 ml of fresh peripheral blood came the PBMCs. Using RNA transcripts as the source, TCR beta CDR3 regions were amplified. With the HTBI primer set, the TCR CDR3 went through a first round of RT-PCR. TCRdb redid the calling of the multiplex PCR reads with MiXCR, one entry per CDR3 protein. Seen here are 530,000 or so distinct CDR3 sequences, around 22% observed once, and the top ten hold approximately 10%. This clonotype occurred a few times. Its antigen is unknown. The junction differs from germline at one of its ends, possibly a read error.

This clonotype was sampled from a woman aged 30 to 39 with Graves' ophthalmopathy. The chain joins TRBV6-1 to TRBJ2-6; D possibly corresponds to TRBD1 (5 bases). Sequencing input: blood. This CDR3 is CASRSYGSGANALTF. The CDR3 coding sequence is TGTGCCAGCAGATCTTACGGTTCTGGGGCCAACGCCCTGACTTTC.